The rows below give T cell receptor beta chains drawn from one sample of a study of blood T cell repertoires in COVID-19. Generated by immunoSEQ multiplex PCR, the TCRdb table keeps only in-frame clones and is missing some. The data show around 150,000 clones, approximately 81% seen once. Sequenced material: peripheral blood. These receptors all come from a woman in her sixties with COVID-19, enrolled during active disease. CDR3s include the opening cysteine and the closing phenylalanine or tryptophan. A D gene is named only where the DNA matches it firmly. Size is omitted from some rows. Given values are once, few, many or a class for expanded clones.

size,V,length,J,D,CDR3,DNA
.,TRBV27,15,TRBJ1-2,.,CASSPSPGNRGDYTF,TGTGCCAGCAGCCCCTCTCCCGGGAACCGTGGTGACTACACCTTC
.,TRBV9,16,TRBJ1-6,TRBD1,CASSPGQATYNSPLHF,TGTGCCAGCAGCCCAGGACAGGCTACCTATAATTCACCCCTCCACTTT
.,TRBV2,12,TRBJ2-1,.,CASSELAREQFF,TGTGCCAGCAGCGAACTAGCAAGGGAGCAGTTCTTC
few,TRBV7-8,15,TRBJ1-6,TRBD1,CASNPRQGNNSPLHF,TGTGCCAGCAACCCCCGACAGGGTAATAATTCACCCCTCCACTTT
.,TRBV3-1/TRBV3-2,16,TRBJ1-3,.,CASSPDQALSGNTIYF,TGTGCCAGCAGCCCAGACCAAGCTCTTTCTGGAAACACCATATATTTT
.,TRBV29-1,15,TRBJ2-3,TRBD1,CSVFGQEKDTDTQYF,TGCAGCGTCTTTGGACAGGAAAAGGACACAGATACGCAGTATTTT
.,TRBV5-1,15,TRBJ1-6,.,CASSQTGGRGSPLHF,TGCGCCAGCAGCCAAACGGGGGGTAGGGGTTCACCCCTCCACTTT
.,TRBV15,13,TRBJ1-3,.,CATSRDTGGLEYF,TGTGCCACCAGCAGAGATACGGGGGGGTTAGAATATTTT
.,TRBV11-3,15,TRBJ2-2,.,CASSLERGTVGELFF,TGTGCCAGCAGCTTAGAAAGGGGGACGGTCGGGGAGCTGTTTTTT
few,TRBV7-3,13,TRBJ1-1,TRBD1,CASSLQGAGEAFF,TGTGCCAGCAGCTTACAGGGGGCTGGGGAAGCTTTCTTT
.,TRBV12-3/TRBV12-4,13,TRBJ1-1,.,CASSFTTGTEAFF,TGTGCCAGCAGCTTCACTACCGGAACTGAAGCTTTCTTT
.,TRBV6-2/TRBV6-3,16,TRBJ2-1,TRBD1,CASSPAMTGWGNEQFF,TGTGCCAGCAGCCCCGCAATGACAGGGTGGGGGAATGAGCAGTTCTTC
.,TRBV15,15,TRBJ1-1,.,CATSRDGRGNTEAFF,TGTGCCACCAGCAGAGATGGGAGGGGAAACACTGAAGCTTTCTTT
.,TRBV6-1,15,TRBJ1-6,TRBD1,CASSEGTGPNSPLHF,TGTGCCAGCAGTGAAGGGACAGGGCCTAATTCACCCCTCCACTTT
.,TRBV19,13,TRBJ1-1,.,CASSITLNTEAFF,TGTGCCAGTAGTATTACATTGAACACTGAAGCTTTCTTT
.,TRBV3-1/TRBV3-2,14,TRBJ1-3,.,CASSQRGGRNTIYF,TGTGCCAGCAGCCAACGGGGGGGCCGAAACACCATATATTTT
.,TRBV9,15,TRBJ2-3,TRBD1,CASSPTGGRTDTQYF,TGTGCCAGCAGCCCCACAGGGGGTAGGACAGATACGCAGTATTTT
.,TRBV19,14,TRBJ1-2,TRBD1,CASSPGGPNYGYTF,TGTGCCAGTAGTCCAGGGGGCCCGAACTATGGCTACACCTTC
.,TRBV18,15,TRBJ1-2,TRBD1,CASSRPTGSNYGYTF,TGTGCCAGCTCACGCCCGACAGGGTCGAACTATGGCTACACCTTC
.,TRBV5-1,16,TRBJ2-3,TRBD1,CASSPGQGRGTDTQYF,TGCGCCAGCAGCCCTGGACAGGGGAGAGGTACAGATACGCAGTATTTT
.,TRBV4-1,14,TRBJ1-1,.,CASSQAGAYTEAFF,TGCGCCAGCAGCCAAGCTGGGGCGTACACTGAAGCTTTCTTT
few,TRBV29-1,13,TRBJ1-1,.,CSVGGDGYTEAFF,TGCAGCGTTGGAGGTGACGGATACACTGAAGCTTTCTTT
.,TRBV25-1,14,TRBJ1-6,.,CASSLEAYNSPLHF,TGTGCCAGCAGCTTGGAGGCGTATAATTCACCCCTCCACTTT
.,TRBV12-5,17,TRBJ1-5,.,CASGLVQRASSNQPQHF,TGTGCTAGTGGTTTGGTACAGAGGGCAAGTAGCAATCAGCCCCAGCATTTT
.,TRBV3-1/TRBV3-2,15,TRBJ1-2,.,CASSQALRGAWGYTF,TGTGCCAGCAGCCAAGCCCTCCGGGGGGCCTGGGGCTACACCTTC
.,TRBV9,17,TRBJ2-1,.,CASSVEPQTLASNEQFF,TGTGCCAGCAGCGTAGAACCACAGACTCTAGCGAGCAATGAGCAGTTCTTC
.,TRBV11-2,18,TRBJ1-1,.,CASRISRRPGLFAGSAFF,TGTGCCAGCAGGATTAGTAGGAGGCCGGGCCTATTCGCGGGATCAGCTTTCTTT
.,TRBV6-5,11,TRBJ1-2,.,CASRSGSGYTF,TGTGCCAGCAGGTCAGGGTCCGGCTACACCTTC
.,TRBV14,13,TRBJ1-6,.,CASSPGVTSPLHF,TGTGCCAGCAGCCCGGGGGTTACTTCACCCCTCCACTTT
.,TRBV10-2,17,TRBJ1-5,TRBD1,CASGGQGIGVSNQPQHF,TGCGCCAGCGGGGGACAGGGGATAGGTGTGAGCAATCAGCCCCAGCATTTT
.,TRBV13,16,TRBJ2-5,TRBD2,CASSLESGRRGETQYF,TGTGCCAGCAGCTTAGAAAGCGGGAGAAGGGGAGAGACCCAGTACTTC
.,TRBV5-1,14,TRBJ1-4,.,CASSPGGSNEKLFF,TGCGCCAGCAGCCCTGGAGGATCAAATGAAAAACTGTTTTTT
.,TRBV7-3,16,TRBJ2-2,.,CASSFPTSSNTGELFF,TGTGCCAGCAGCTTTCCCACTAGTTCGAACACCGGGGAGCTGTTTTTT
.,TRBV6-1,16,TRBJ1-1,TRBD1,CASSALSGGMNTEAFF,TGTGCCAGCAGTGCCCTTTCAGGGGGGATGAACACTGAAGCTTTCTTT
.,TRBV10-3,15,TRBJ1-3,TRBD1,CAIGSGQILGNTIYF,TGTGCCATCGGCTCGGGACAGATCCTTGGAAACACCATATATTTT
.,TRBV11-2,15,TRBJ2-6,.,CASSFSVSGANVLTF,TGTGCCAGCAGCTTTTCCGTCTCTGGGGCCAACGTCCTGACTTTC
.,TRBV3-1/TRBV3-2,16,TRBJ2-1,TRBD1,CASSQALGQGASQQFF,TGTGCCAGCAGCCAAGCTTTAGGGCAGGGGGCAAGTCAGCAGTTCTTC
few,TRBV30,13,TRBJ2-1,TRBD2,CAWSVSGVGEQFF,TGTGCCTGGAGTGTCAGCGGGGTCGGTGAGCAGTTCTTC
few,TRBV7-9,16,TRBJ2-5,.,CASSLAVGARSETQYF,TGTGCCAGCAGCTTAGCGGTGGGGGCGAGATCTGAGACCCAGTACTTC